These T cell receptor beta chains were read from a single sample in a study of T-cell memory formation after mild COVID-19. TCRdb re-analysed the 5' RACE reads in MiXCR, keeping a single row per CDR3 protein. The repertoire includes roughly 550,000 distinct CDR3 sequences, roughly 22% of them detected once, and around 13% sits in the top ten. Specimen: PBMCs or a T cell subset sorted from them (not recorded which). The receptors come from an adult woman who had mild COVID-19 (a few samples of this study predate the infection). Cell type and time point are not known. Both conserved end residues are part of each CDR3. The D gene is left open where the match is weak. Rows may omit the clone size; those that give it use once, few, many or a size class.

TRBD2	TRBV7-9	-	TRBJ2-7	CASSFAWTSSHEQYF	TGTGCCAGCAGCTTTGCCTGGACTAGTAGTCACGAGCAGTACTTC
TRBD2	TRBV2	many	TRBJ2-1	CASSDAGGTRYNEQFF	TGTGCCAGCAGTGACGCGGGGGGGACTAGATACAATGAGCAGTTCTTC
TRBD2	TRBV9	few	TRBJ2-3	CASSAPSSEGGGAFGTQYF	TGTGCCAGCAGCGCACCTTCATCGGAGGGCGGGGGGGCCTTCGGTACGCAGTATTTT
-	TRBV19	few	TRBJ1-1	CASSISRNTEAFF	TGTGCCAGTAGTATATCTAGGAACACTGAAGCTTTCTTT
TRBD2	TRBV5-1	many	TRBJ2-3	CASSLEASGDTQYF	TGCGCCAGCAGCTTGGAGGCTAGCGGGGATACGCAGTATTTT
TRBD2	TRBV7-6	few	TRBJ2-1	CASSGLAGGRKQFF	TGTGCCAGCAGCGGACTAGCGGGGGGAAGGAAGCAGTTCTTC
-	TRBV7-6	few	TRBJ2-3	CASSLFGLASEDTQYF	TGTGCCAGCAGCCTTTTTGGGCTAGCGAGCGAGGATACGCAGTATTTT
-	TRBV24-1	few	TRBJ2-1	CATSDFGLYEQFF	TGTGCCACCAGTGATTTTGGGCTTTATGAGCAGTTCTTC
TRBD1	TRBV18	-	TRBJ1-1	CASSPGVGGGQGTEAFF	TGTGCCAGCTCACCGGGGGTAGGGGGCGGTCAAGGCACTGAAGCTTTCTTT
TRBD2	TRBV4-1	few	TRBJ2-3	CASSQGTGGSTDTQYF	TGCGCCAGCAGCCAAGGAACGGGGGGTTCAACAGATACGCAGTATTTT
-	TRBV5-1	few	TRBJ1-1	CASSERVGRTEAFF	TGCGCCAGCAGTGAAAGGGTAGGAAGGACTGAAGCTTTCTTT